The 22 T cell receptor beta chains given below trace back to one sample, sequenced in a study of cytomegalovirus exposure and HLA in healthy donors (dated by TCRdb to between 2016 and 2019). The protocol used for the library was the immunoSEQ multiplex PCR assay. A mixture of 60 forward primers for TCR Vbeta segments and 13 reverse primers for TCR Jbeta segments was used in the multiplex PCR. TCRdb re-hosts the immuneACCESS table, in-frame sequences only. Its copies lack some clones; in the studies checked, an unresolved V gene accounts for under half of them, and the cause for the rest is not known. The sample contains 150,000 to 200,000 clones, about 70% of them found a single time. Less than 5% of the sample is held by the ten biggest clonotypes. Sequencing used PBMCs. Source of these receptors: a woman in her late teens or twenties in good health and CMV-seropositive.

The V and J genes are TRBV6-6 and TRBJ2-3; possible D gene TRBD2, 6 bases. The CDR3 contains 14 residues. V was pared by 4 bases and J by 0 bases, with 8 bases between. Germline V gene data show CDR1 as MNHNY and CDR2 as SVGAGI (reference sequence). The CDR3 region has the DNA TGTGCCAGCAGTTGGGACTTAAGCACAGATACGCAGTATTTT. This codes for CASSWDLSTDTQYF.

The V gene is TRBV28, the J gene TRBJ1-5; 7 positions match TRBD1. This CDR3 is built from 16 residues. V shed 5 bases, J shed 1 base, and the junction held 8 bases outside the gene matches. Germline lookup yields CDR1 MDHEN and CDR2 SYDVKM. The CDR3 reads CASSPYTGVSNQPQHF. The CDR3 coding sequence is TGTGCCAGCAGTCCTTATACAGGGGTGAGCAATCAGCCCCAGCATTTT.

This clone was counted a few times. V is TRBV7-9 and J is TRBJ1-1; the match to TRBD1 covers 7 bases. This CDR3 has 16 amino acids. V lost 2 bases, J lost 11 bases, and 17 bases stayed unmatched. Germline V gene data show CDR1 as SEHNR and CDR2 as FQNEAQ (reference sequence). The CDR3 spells CASSLLRGTVPKGAFF. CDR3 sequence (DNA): TGTGCCAGCAGCTTACTACGCGGGACAGTCCCTAAGGGGGCTTTCTTT.

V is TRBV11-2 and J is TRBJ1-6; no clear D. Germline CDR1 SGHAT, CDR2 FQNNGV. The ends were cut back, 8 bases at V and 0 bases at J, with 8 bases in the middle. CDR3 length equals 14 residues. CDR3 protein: CASATSSYNSPLHF. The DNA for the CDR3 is TGTGCCAGCGCAACAAGCTCCTATAATTCACCCCTCCACTTT.

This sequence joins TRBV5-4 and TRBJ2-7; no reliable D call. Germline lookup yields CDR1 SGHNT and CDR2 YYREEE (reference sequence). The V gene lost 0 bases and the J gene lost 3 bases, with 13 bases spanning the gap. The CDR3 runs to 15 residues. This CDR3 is CASSLDRQIFYEQYF. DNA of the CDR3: TGTGCCAGCAGCTTGGACCGACAAATCTTCTACGAGCAGTACTTC.

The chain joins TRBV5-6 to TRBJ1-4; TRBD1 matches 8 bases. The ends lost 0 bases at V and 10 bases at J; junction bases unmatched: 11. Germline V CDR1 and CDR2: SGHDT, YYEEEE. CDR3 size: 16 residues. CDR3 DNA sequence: TGTGCCAGCAGCTTGGCCTATATGCACAGGGGGGGAAAACTGTTTTTT. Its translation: CASSLAYMHRGGKLFF. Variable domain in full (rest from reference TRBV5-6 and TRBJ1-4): DAGVTQSPTHLIKTRGQQVTLRCSPKSGHDTVSWYQQALGQGPQFIFQYYEEEERQRGNFPDRFSGHQFPNYSSELNVNALLLGDSALYLCASSLAYMHRGGKLFFGSGTQLSVL.

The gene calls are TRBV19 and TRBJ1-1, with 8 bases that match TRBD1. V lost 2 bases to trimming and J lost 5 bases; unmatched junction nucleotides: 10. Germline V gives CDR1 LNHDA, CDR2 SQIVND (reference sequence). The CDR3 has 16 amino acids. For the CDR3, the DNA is TGTGCCAGTAGTATACAGGGGGCCCGTCCAGGAACTGAAGCTTTCTTT. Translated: CASSIQGARPGTEAFF.

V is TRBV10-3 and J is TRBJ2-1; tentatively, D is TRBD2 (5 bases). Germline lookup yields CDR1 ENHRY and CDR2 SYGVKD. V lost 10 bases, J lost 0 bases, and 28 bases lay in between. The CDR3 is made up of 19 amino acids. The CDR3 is CATTSDGSSSQSSYNEQFF. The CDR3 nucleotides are TGTGCCACCACCTCTGATGGGAGTAGCTCTCAGAGCTCCTACAATGAGCAGTTCTTC.

The DNA for the CDR3 is TGTGCCAGCAGCCGAGCCGGGACAGGGACCGGGGAGCTGTTTTTT. This gives the protein CASSRAGTGTGELFF. The V and J genes are TRBV11-2 and TRBJ2-2; 9 bases agree with TRBD1. Looked up from germline, CDR1 is SGHAT and CDR2 is FQNNGV. With V trimmed by 5 bases and J by 5 bases, 6 bases remained unmatched. This CDR3 spans 15 amino acids.

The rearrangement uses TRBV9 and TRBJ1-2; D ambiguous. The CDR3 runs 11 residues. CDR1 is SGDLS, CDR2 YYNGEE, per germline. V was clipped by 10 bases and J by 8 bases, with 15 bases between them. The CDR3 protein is CAFIDICGYTF. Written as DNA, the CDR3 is TGTGCCTTTATAGATATTTGCGGCTACACCTTC.

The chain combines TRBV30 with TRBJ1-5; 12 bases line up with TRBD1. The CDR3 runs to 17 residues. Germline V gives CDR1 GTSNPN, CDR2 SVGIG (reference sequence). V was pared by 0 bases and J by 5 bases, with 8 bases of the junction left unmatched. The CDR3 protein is CAWSVERGTGGHQPQHF. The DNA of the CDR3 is TGTGCCTGGAGTGTAGAGAGAGGGACAGGGGGCCATCAGCCCCAGCATTTT.

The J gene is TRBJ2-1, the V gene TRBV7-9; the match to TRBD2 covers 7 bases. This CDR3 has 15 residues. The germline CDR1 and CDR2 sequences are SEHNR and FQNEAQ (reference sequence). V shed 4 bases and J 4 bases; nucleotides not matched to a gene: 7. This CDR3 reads CASSSLTSAYNEQFF. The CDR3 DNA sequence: TGTGCCAGCAGCTCCCTCACTAGCGCATACAATGAGCAGTTCTTC.

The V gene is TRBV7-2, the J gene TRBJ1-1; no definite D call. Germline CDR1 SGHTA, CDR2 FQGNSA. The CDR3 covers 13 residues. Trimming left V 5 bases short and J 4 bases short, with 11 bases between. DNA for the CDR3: TGTGCCAGCAGCCCACGCGAGGGCACTGAAGCTTTCTTT. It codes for CASSPREGTEAFF.

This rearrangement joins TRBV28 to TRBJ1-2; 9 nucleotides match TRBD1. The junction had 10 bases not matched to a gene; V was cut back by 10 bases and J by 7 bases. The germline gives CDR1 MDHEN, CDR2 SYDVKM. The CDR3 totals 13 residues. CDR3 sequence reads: CATPGQGRFGYTF. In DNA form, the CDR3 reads TGTGCCACCCCGGGACAGGGAAGATTTGGCTACACCTTC.

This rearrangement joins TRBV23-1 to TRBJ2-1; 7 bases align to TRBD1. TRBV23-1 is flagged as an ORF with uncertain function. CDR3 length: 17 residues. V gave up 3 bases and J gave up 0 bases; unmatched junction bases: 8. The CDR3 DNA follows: TGCGCCAGCAGTCACACCACGACAGGGCGCTCCTACAATGAGCAGTTCTTC. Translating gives CASSHTTTGRSYNEQFF.

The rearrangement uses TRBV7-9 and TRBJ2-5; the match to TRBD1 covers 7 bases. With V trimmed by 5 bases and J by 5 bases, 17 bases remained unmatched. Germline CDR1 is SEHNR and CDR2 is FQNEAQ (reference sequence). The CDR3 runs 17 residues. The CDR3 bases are TGTGCCAGCAGCCCCAAGACAGGGTCCACTCGCGGGGAGACCCAGTACTTC. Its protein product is CASSPKTGSTRGETQYF.

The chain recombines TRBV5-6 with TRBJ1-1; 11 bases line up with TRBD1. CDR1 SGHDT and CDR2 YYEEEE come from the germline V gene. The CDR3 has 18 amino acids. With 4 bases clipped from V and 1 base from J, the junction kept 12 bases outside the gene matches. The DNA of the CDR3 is TGTGCCAGCAGCATAGGACAGGGGGCGCCCCTACCGAACACTGAAGCTTTCTTT. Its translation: CASSIGQGAPLPNTEAFF.

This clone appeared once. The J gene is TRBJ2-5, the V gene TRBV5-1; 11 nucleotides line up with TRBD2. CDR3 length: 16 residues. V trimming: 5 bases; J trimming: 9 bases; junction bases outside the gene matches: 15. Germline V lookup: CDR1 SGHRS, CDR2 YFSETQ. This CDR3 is CASSDPGLAVSRPQYF. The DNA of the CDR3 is TGCGCCAGCAGTGATCCGGGACTAGCGGTTAGTAGGCCCCAGTACTTC.

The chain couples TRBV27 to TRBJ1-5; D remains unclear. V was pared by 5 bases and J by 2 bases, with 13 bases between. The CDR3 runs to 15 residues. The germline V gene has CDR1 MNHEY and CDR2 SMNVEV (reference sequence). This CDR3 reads CASSPTYAGNQPQHF. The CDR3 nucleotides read TGTGCCAGCAGTCCAACCTATGCTGGCAATCAGCCCCAGCATTTT.

The CDR3 here is CAISEGQSTGNTIYF. The CDR3 DNA reads as TGTGCCATCAGTGAGGGGCAGTCCACTGGAAACACCATATATTTT. The V call is TRBV10-3, the J call TRBJ1-3; D unresolved. The CDR3 runs to 15 residues. Looked up from germline, CDR1 is ENHRY and CDR2 is SYGVKD. V shed 2 bases and J shed 2 bases, with 10 bases lying between them.

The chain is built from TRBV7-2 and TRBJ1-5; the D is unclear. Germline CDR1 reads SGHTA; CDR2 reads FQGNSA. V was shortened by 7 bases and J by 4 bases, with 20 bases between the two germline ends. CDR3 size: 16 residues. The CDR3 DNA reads TGTGCCAGCAATCGGCCCGACGGCCGGGATAATCAGCCCCAGCATTTT. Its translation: CASNRPDGRDNQPQHF.

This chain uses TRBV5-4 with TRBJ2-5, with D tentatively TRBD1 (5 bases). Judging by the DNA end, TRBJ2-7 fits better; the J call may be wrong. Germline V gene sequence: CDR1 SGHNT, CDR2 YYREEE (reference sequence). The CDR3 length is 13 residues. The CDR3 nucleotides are TGTGCCAGCAGCTCAGGGTTGATCAACGAGCAGTACTTC. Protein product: CASSSGLINEQYF.